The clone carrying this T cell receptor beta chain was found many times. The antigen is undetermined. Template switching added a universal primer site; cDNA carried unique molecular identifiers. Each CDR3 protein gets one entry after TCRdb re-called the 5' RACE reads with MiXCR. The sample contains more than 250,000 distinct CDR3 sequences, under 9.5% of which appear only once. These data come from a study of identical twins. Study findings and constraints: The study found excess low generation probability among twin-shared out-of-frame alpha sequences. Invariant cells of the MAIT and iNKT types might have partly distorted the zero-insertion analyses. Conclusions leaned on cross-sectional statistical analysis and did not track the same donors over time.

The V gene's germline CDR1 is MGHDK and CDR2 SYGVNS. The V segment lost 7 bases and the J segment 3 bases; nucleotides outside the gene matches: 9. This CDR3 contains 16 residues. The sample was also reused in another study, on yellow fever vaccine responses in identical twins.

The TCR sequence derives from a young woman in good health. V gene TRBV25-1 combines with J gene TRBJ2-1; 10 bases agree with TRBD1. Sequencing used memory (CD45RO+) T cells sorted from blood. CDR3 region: CASTTTRTGGYNEQFF. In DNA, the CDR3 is TGTGCCAGCACCACGACGCGGACAGGGGGCTACAATGAGCAGTTCTTC. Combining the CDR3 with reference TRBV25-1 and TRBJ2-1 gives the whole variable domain EADIYQTPRYLVIGTGKKITLECSQTMGHDKMYWYQQDPGMELHLIHYSYGVNSTEKGDLSSESTVSRIRTEHFPLTLESARPSHTSQYLCASTTTRTGGYNEQFFGPGTRLTVL.